This T cell receptor (beta chain) was recorded in a study of shared clonotypes between healthy human individuals. Whole-study findings and limits: How much donors shared clonotypes was expected to be affected by sequencing depth. A handful of donors showed sharing of about 5.5% of naive CD4 clonotypes.

Concerning this clone itself: Antigen unknown. Other nucleotide sequences from this sample produce the same CDR3.

Assay used: immunoSEQ multiplex PCR; TCRdb lists only in-frame clones, some missing. Among 2 million to 2.5 million clones listed, 95% were seen once. V was pared by 1 base and J by 3 bases, with 3 bases between. CDR3 size: 12 residues. Germline V gene sequence: CDR1 SGHRS, CDR2 YFSETQ. Nashville, Tennessee was home to all donors, each a Caucasian adult. This sequence originates from a young man in good health. Sequenced sample: naive CD4+ T cells sorted from blood. Described subset: CD45RA+ positively selected. The rearrangement uses TRBV5-1 and TRBJ2-3; no reliable D call. The CDR3 spells CASSLPTDTQYF. The CDR3 DNA sequence: TGCGCCAGCAGCTTGCCGACAGATACGCAGTATTTT.